A selection of T cell receptor beta chains follows, all from one sample in a study of OX40 agonist ivuxolimab in advanced cancers. Data came from immunoSEQ multiplex PCR; TCRdb stores just in-frame clones and leaves some out. The sample holds 60,000 or so clones, roughly 84% seen once. Sequenced here: CD4+ or CD8+ T cells sorted from blood, sampled in a trial of the OX40 agonist ivuxolimab. These receptor sequences come from an adult with an advanced solid tumor such as melanoma, head and neck, liver or kidney cancer. The conserved cysteine and the conserved F or W are not part of the CDR3 here.

length: 13; J: TRBJ1-1; V: TRBV5-4; CDR3: ASSTGQNRDTEAF
length: 12; J: TRBJ1-5; V: TRBV4-1; CDR3: ASSQGAGNQPQH
length: 14; J: TRBJ2-5; V: TRBV28; CDR3: ASSLTTGSDRETQY
length: 11; J: TRBJ2-5; V: TRBV23-1; CDR3: ASSQGAGETQY
length: 14; J: TRBJ1-1; V: TRBV5-4; CDR3: ASSRTGTGLYTEAF
length: 13; J: TRBJ1-4; V: TRBV5-6; CDR3: ASSSTRQGNEKLF
length: 13; J: TRBJ1-5; V: TRBV25-1; CDR3: ASSEWGQDNQPQH
length: 14; J: TRBJ1-5; V: TRBV15; CDR3: ATSRDSAGGGEPQH
length: 11; J: TRBJ1-3; V: TRBV30; CDR3: AWSVVGGNTIY
length: 12; J: TRBJ2-7; V: TRBV28; CDR3: ASSFGGFSYEQY